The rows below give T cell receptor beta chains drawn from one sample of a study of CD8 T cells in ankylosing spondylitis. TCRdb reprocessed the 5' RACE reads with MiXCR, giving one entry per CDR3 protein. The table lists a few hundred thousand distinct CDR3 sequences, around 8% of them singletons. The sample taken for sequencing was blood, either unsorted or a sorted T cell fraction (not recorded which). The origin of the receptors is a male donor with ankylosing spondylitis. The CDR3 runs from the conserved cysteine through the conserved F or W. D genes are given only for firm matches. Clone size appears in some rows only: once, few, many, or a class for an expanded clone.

CASTPEYGPFGELFF	TGTGCCAGCACCCCGGAGTATGGTCCCTTCGGGGAGCTGTTTTTT	few	TRBV2	TRBJ2-2	-
CASSLGGGKGPDTQYF	TGTGCCAGCAGCTTAGGGGGCGGGAAAGGTCCAGATACGCAGTATTTT	-	TRBV7-3	TRBJ2-3	-
CASSLEVSGYNEQFF	TGCGCCAGCAGCTTGGAGGTTAGCGGTTACAATGAGCAGTTCTTC	many	TRBV5-1	TRBJ2-1	-
CASSQGDRAYEQYF	TGCGCCAGCAGCCAAGGGGACAGAGCCTACGAGCAGTACTTC	few	TRBV4-1	TRBJ2-7	TRBD1
CSARDFGGKNYNEQFF	TGCAGTGCTAGAGATTTCGGGGGGAAGAACTACAATGAGCAGTTCTTC	few	TRBV20-1	TRBJ2-1	TRBD2
CASSLLGLAGDTDTQYF	TGTGCCAGCAGCTTACTAGGACTAGCGGGAGACACGGATACGCAGTATTTT	many	TRBV11-2	TRBJ2-3	TRBD2
CAISGDRASTDTQYF	TGTGCCATCAGTGGGGACAGGGCGAGCACAGATACGCAGTATTTT	many	TRBV10-3	TRBJ2-3	TRBD1
CSVVWAQREGPDTQYF	TGCAGCGTTGTTTGGGCCCAGCGGGAGGGCCCGGATACGCAGTATTTT	many	TRBV29-1	TRBJ2-3	TRBD2
CASSGIVGFGYTF	TGTGCCAGCAGTGGGATTGTGGGGTTTGGCTACACCTTC	many	TRBV25-1	TRBJ1-2	-
CASNLWPPYF	TGTGCCAGCAATCTCTGGCCGCCGTACTTC	many	TRBV6-5	TRBJ2-7	-
CASSLDGGGREQYF	TGTGCCAGCAGCCTGGACGGGGGAGGTCGCGAGCAGTACTTC	few	TRBV6-2/TRBV6-3	TRBJ2-7	-
CASSFGAGASYEQYF	TGCGCCAGCAGCTTTGGAGCCGGGGCCTCCTACGAGCAGTACTTC	few	TRBV5-1	TRBJ2-7	-
CASSFTLGTEAFF	TGTGCCAGTTCTTTCACCCTGGGCACTGAAGCTTTCTTT	few	TRBV19	TRBJ1-1	-
CASSEPSADTQYF	TGTGCCAGCAGCGAGCCTTCCGCAGATACGCAGTATTTT	many	TRBV7-3	TRBJ2-3	-
CATSGGEGQPQHF	TGTGCCACCAGTGGAGGGGAAGGTCAGCCCCAGCATTTT	-	TRBV24-1	TRBJ1-5	-
CASSFSGYETQYF	TGTGCCAGCAGCTTCTCGGGTTACGAGACCCAGTACTTC	few	TRBV7-9	TRBJ2-5	-